The 21 T cell receptor beta chains below were found in one sample sequenced in a study of regulatory T cells in long-lasting Graves disease. Time point of the sample: newly diagnosed GD, antithyroid drugs for less than 3 months. RNA extracted from PBMCs served as the sequencing template. Library construction for TCR beta used iRepertoire HTBI primers and Arm-PCR of CDR3 regions. TCRdb ran MiXCR on the multiplex PCR reads and lists one entry per CDR3 protein. The sample carries about 310,000 distinct CDR3 sequences, approximately 20% recorded once. The source was peripheral blood mononuclear cells (PBMCs), collected at new diagnosis, from a patient treated with antithyroid drugs. The receptors here all came from a female donor with Graves disease.

This clonotype was picked up many times. The chain employs TRBV24-1 and TRBJ1-5, with a possible D match to TRBD1 (5 bases). CDR1 is KGHDR and CDR2 is SFDVKD in the germline V gene. This CDR3 is 15 amino acids long. V shed 6 bases and J shed 1 base, with 12 bases lying between them. The CDR3 DNA is TGTGCCACCAGTCAGGACACCGAGAGCAATCAGCCCCAGCATTTT. As protein: CATSQDTESNQPQHF.

This clonotype was counted ten times or more. V is TRBV6-1 and J is TRBJ2-7; TRBD1 matches 12 bases. The CDR3 loop spans 13 amino acids. With 8 bases clipped from V and 4 bases from J, the junction kept 3 bases outside the gene matches. Germline V lookup: CDR1 MNHNS, CDR2 SASEGT. The CDR3 here is CASGDRGRYEQYF. The CDR3 DNA reads TGTGCCAGCGGGGACAGGGGGCGGTACGAGCAGTACTTC.

The rearrangement uses TRBV29-1 and TRBJ2-7, with D perhaps TRBD1 (6 bases). Germline CDR1 and CDR2: SQVTM and ANQGSEA. The CDR3 extends over 12 amino acids. Between the trimmed V and J ends, which lost 7 bases and 7 bases, there was a span of 17 bases. The CDR3 bases are TGCAGCGCCGGGGACACGACGGGGGAGCAGTACTTC. Amino acid sequence: CSAGDTTGEQYF.

This chain uses TRBV5-6 with TRBJ2-1, with D tentatively TRBD2 (6 bases). This CDR3 contains 16 residues. The V and J ends lost 2 bases and 9 bases respectively, with 21 bases between them. The germline CDR1 and CDR2 sequences are SGHDT and YYEEEE. Here the CDR3 reads CASSLNGGASPLEQFF. The CDR3 DNA sequence: TGTGCCAGCAGCTTAAACGGCGGGGCCAGCCCGCTTGAGCAGTTCTTC.

This clonotype was recorded at least ten times. The rearrangement links TRBV20-1 to TRBJ2-2; 14 positions agree with TRBD2. The CDR3 spans 16 residues. The V gene end was trimmed by 3 bases and the J gene end by 2 bases; junction bases not matched to a gene: 2. Germline values: CDR1 DFQATT, CDR2 SNEGSKA (reference sequence). This chain's CDR3 is CSARTSGRDNTGELFF. In nucleotides, the CDR3 is TGCAGTGCTAGGACTAGCGGGAGGGATAACACCGGGGAGCTGTTTTTT.

This clonotype was counted ten times or more. J is TRBJ1-1 and V is TRBV11-2, with TRBD1 matching over 7 bases. Germline V lookup: CDR1 SGHAT, CDR2 FQNNGV. This CDR3 has 16 residues. Losses at the gene ends were 1 base for V and 0 bases for J; bases not matched to a gene: 5. The CDR3 is CASSLGDRGLNTEAFF. The CDR3 region has the DNA TGTGCCAGCAGCTTAGGGGACAGAGGTCTGAACACTGAAGCTTTCTTT.

This clonotype was seen at least ten times. The chain is built from TRBV6-9 and TRBJ1-2, with D hard to call. V was shortened by 3 bases and J by 0 bases, with 8 bases between the two germline ends. The length of the CDR3 is 14 residues. The germline gives CDR1 MNHGY, CDR2 SVAAGI. CDR3 in amino acids: CASSYSHTNYGYTF. Written as DNA, the CDR3 is TGTGCCAGCAGTTACTCACACACTAACTATGGCTACACCTTC.

This clonotype showed up many times. This chain joins TRBV11-1 and TRBJ2-1, with D maybe TRBD2 (6 bases). The V end lost 5 bases, the J end lost 4 bases, and 15 bases lay between the germline ends. Germline CDR1 SGHAT, CDR2 FQDESV (reference sequence). This CDR3 is 15 amino acids long. For the CDR3, the DNA is TGTGCCAGCAGCCCCAGGAGGGAGATATACAATGAGCAGTTCTTC. This sequence encodes CASSPRREIYNEQFF.

The J gene is TRBJ2-7, the V gene TRBV28, with D possibly TRBD1 on 6 matching bases. The CDR3 sequence is 15 residues long. V lost 7 bases and J 0 bases, leaving 16 bases between the germline ends. CDR1 MDHEN and CDR2 SYDVKM come from the germline V gene. This chain's CDR3 is CASTTTGRGSYEQYF. CDR3 DNA: TGTGCCAGCACCACCACCGGCAGGGGCTCCTACGAGCAGTACTTC.

A single count supports this clonotype. A much larger clone is a single base away; this may be a read error. The V and J genes are TRBV20-1 and TRBJ1-2, with D perhaps matching TRBD1 (6 bases). This CDR3 has 14 amino acids. Germline CDR1 is DFQATT and CDR2 is SNEGSKA (reference sequence). With 5 bases removed from V and 8 bases from J, the gap between germline ends came to 21 bases. The CDR3 DNA is TGCAGTGCTGGCCCAGGGGCGGGCTCGAGGGGCTACACCTTC. It is translated as CSAGPGAGSRGYTF.

This clonotype was observed at least ten times. A much larger clone lies a single base off, so this may be a read error. The CDR3 reads CASSKFSGRGTGELFF. The CDR3 region has the DNA TGTGCCAGCAGCAAATTCTCAGGGAGAGGAACCGGGGAGCTGTTTTTT. V is TRBV11-2 and J is TRBJ2-2; D assignment may be TRBD1 or TRBD2 (5 bases each). V was clipped by 5 bases and J by 5 bases, with 18 bases between them. Germline V gene sequence: CDR1 SGHAT, CDR2 FQNNGV. This CDR3 has 16 amino acids.

The chain recombines TRBV10-3 with TRBJ2-7, with 9 bases matching TRBD1. The CDR3 is 16 residues long. The trim removed 2 bases at V and 4 bases at J, leaving 9 bases unmatched. Germline lookup yields CDR1 ENHRY and CDR2 SYGVKD. DNA for the CDR3: TGTGCCATCAGTGAGGGGGCCGGGACAGGGACTTACGAGCAGTACTTC. The encoded protein is CAISEGAGTGTYEQYF.

Turning to this clonotype: This may arise from a read error, as a much more abundant clone is one base away. Here the CDR3 omits its conserved ending phenylalanine or tryptophan, so a read error is the likely source. The chain is built from TRBV6-1 and TRBJ2-6; the D gene is possibly TRBD1 (5 bases). The CDR3 spans 16 residues. Trimming took off 5 bases at V and 4 bases at J, with 15 bases between the two ends. Germline V gene sequence: CDR1 MNHNS, CDR2 SASEGT. CDR3 protein: CASSNHPGSGANVLTS. Written as DNA, the CDR3 is TGTGCCAGCAGTAACCATCCAGGGTCCGGGGCCAACGTCCTGACTTCC.

This clonotype was counted between two and nine times. This rearrangement joins TRBV29-1 to TRBJ2-3, with D maybe TRBD2 (7 bases). V lost 4 bases and J 1 base, leaving 12 bases between the germline ends. The germline CDR1 and CDR2 sequences are SQVTM and ANQGSEA. The CDR3 covers 14 residues. This chain's CDR3 is CSVGGGWGTDTQYF. Written as DNA, the CDR3 is TGCAGCGTTGGGGGGGGCTGGGGCACAGATACGCAGTATTTT.

The CDR3: CASSSGPTGPGNTIYF. CDR3 DNA sequence: TGTGCCAGCAGCTCGGGACCCACCGGACCTGGAAACACCATATATTTT. V and J are TRBV7-9 and TRBJ1-3, with D possibly being TRBD1 (5 bases). With 4 bases removed from V and 2 bases from J, the gap between germline ends came to 15 bases. This CDR3 has 16 residues. Germline loops: CDR1 SEHNR, CDR2 FQNEAQ (reference sequence). The whole variable domain, filled in from reference TRBV7-9 and TRBJ1-3, reads DTGVSQNPRHKITKRGQNVTFRCDPISEHNRLYWYRQTLGQGPEFLTYFQNEAQLEKSRLLSDRFSAERPKGSFSTLEIQRTEQGDSAMYLCASSSGPTGPGNTIYFGEGSWLTVV.

Many counts were recorded for this clonotype. The chain has TRBV28 and TRBJ2-7; D call uncertain. The CDR3 extends over 13 amino acids. The germline V and J ends were trimmed by 3 bases and 7 bases, with 13 bases remaining between them. CDR1 is MDHEN, CDR2 SYDVKM, per germline. The CDR3 reads CASSLQGFAEQYF. CDR3 in DNA: TGTGCCAGCAGTTTGCAAGGGTTCGCAGAGCAGTACTTC.

This clonotype appeared a few times. This CDR3 is CASSDGVAGTDTQYF. The DNA for the CDR3 is TGTGCCAGCAGTGATGGGGTAGCGGGGACAGATACGCAGTATTTT. This chain joins TRBV2 and TRBJ2-3; 8 positions match TRBD2. This CDR3 spans 15 amino acids. The V and J ends lost 3 bases and 3 bases, in that order; junction bases with no gene match: 5. Germline V gene lookup returns CDR1 SNHLY and CDR2 FYNNEI.

This clonotype was seen repeatedly, ten times or more. V gene TRBV11-2 combines with J gene TRBJ2-2; D is ambiguous. Germline-derived CDR1 and CDR2 are SGHAT and FQNNGV. V lost 5 bases, J lost 2 bases, and 12 bases lay in between. The CDR3 has 15 amino acids. CDR3 DNA sequence: TGTGCCAGCAGCCCTATTAGGTTCAACACCGGGGAGCTGTTTTTT. This translates into CASSPIRFNTGELFF.

This chain links TRBV24-1 with TRBJ2-1; TRBD2 matches at 7 bases. Unmatched junction bases numbered 9, after V lost 4 bases and J lost 7 bases. Germline loops: CDR1 KGHDR, CDR2 SFDVKD. The CDR3 has 15 amino acids. The CDR3 DNA follows: TGTGCCACCAGTGAATCCCCCACTAGCGATAATGAGCAGTTCTTC. Translation: CATSESPTSDNEQFF.

This clonotype was seen repeatedly, ten times or more. The chain has TRBV20-1 and TRBJ2-7; 7 bases agree with TRBD1. V lost 1 base, J lost 2 bases, and 2 bases stayed unmatched. CDR3 length equals 13 residues. Germline V lookup: CDR1 DFQATT, CDR2 SNEGSKA (reference sequence). CDR3 DNA sequence: TGCAGTGCTAGAGGGGACAGCCCCTACGAGCAGTACTTC. This gives the protein CSARGDSPYEQYF.

This clonotype occurred many times. The chain has TRBV2 and TRBJ2-1; 10 positions match TRBD2. V gave up 4 bases and J gave up 16 bases; unmatched junction bases: 7. Per germline, CDR1 SNHLY and CDR2 FYNNEI. The CDR3 contains 12 residues. CDR3 sequence: CASSASSGSHFF. The CDR3 bases are TGTGCCAGCAGTGCCTCTAGCGGGAGTCATTTCTTC.